Described below is a single TCR beta chain sequence and its context. This sample was included in a study of PD-L1 blockade in urothelial cancer. The assay was immunoSEQ multiplex PCR, and TCRdb's table has in-frame clones only and misses some. This table has 55,000 to 80,000 clones, around 88% appearing once. The CDR3 totals 15 residues. Germline CDR1 is SGHKS and CDR2 is YYEKEE (reference sequence). V lost 5 bases to trimming and J lost 4 bases; unmatched junction nucleotides: 8. Time point given: pretreatment peripheral blood. The material sequenced was PBMCs, taken around atezolizumab (anti-PD-L1) treatment. The V and J genes are TRBV5-5 and TRBJ2-1; TRBD1 matches at 8 bases. The clonotype comes from a man aged 60-69 years with urothelial cancer. CDR3 bases: TGTGCCAGCAGGGCCGGGACAGGATTTTACAATGAGCAGTTCTTC. Translating gives CASRAGTGFYNEQFF.